The 32 T cell receptor beta chains presented below share a single source sample, sequenced in a study of shared clonotypes between healthy human individuals. The data were produced by immunoSEQ multiplex PCR, yet TCRdb's version contains in-frame clones alone and is incomplete. The table records about 1.5 million clones, roughly 95% of them present only once. Sequenced: naive CD4+ T cells sorted from blood. Subset of the sample: CD45RA+ positively selected. The receptors here all came from a man aged 30 to 45 in good health.

CDR3 in amino acids: CASSRQTQDEQFF. Here the CDR3 DNA reads TGCGCCAGCAGCCGACAGACCCAGGATGAGCAGTTCTTC. The chain links TRBV5-1 to TRBJ2-1; tentative D call: TRBD1 (5 bases). Germline values: CDR1 SGHRS, CDR2 YFSETQ. The CDR3 sequence is 13 residues long. V lost 4 bases, J lost 8 bases, and 13 bases lay in between. The variable domain in full, completed from reference TRBV5-1 and TRBJ2-1, reads KAGVTQTPRYLIKTRGQQVTLSCSPISGHRSVSWYQQTPGQGLQFLFEYFSETQRNKGNFPGRFSGRQFSNSRSEMNVSTLELGDSALYLCASSRQTQDEQFFGPGTRLTVL.

V usage is TRBV29-1 and J usage is TRBJ2-7, with unresolved D. Trimming removed 3 bases from V and 1 base from J, with 7 bases in between. This CDR3 is built from 12 residues. In germline, CDR1 is SQVTM, CDR2 ANQGSEA. The CDR3 DNA sequence: TGCAGCGTTGAGGCCACTTCCTACGAGCAGTACTTC. Its protein is CSVEATSYEQYF.

The rearrangement uses TRBV5-5 and TRBJ2-2; possibly TRBD1 for D (6 bases). With 4 bases removed from V and 6 bases from J, the gap between germline ends came to 13 bases. CDR1 and CDR2 from the germline V gene are SGHKS and YYEKEE (reference sequence). There are 14 residues in the CDR3. CDR3 sequence reads: CASSPGEWPGELFF. DNA of the CDR3: TGTGCCAGCAGCCCAGGGGAGTGGCCCGGGGAGCTGTTTTTT.

This rearrangement joins TRBV27 to TRBJ1-1; the match to TRBD1 covers 8 bases. The CDR3 has 12 amino acids. From germline, CDR1 is MNHEY and CDR2 SMNVEV (reference sequence). Trimming at V came to 6 bases and at J to 8 bases, leaving 5 bases not matched to a gene. CDR3 nucleotides: TGTGCCAGCAGGACGACAGGGGCGGAAGCTTTCTTT. Encoded protein: CASRTTGAEAFF.

The chain couples TRBV27 to TRBJ2-2; D call uncertain. CDR1 is MNHEY and CDR2 is SMNVEV in the germline V gene (reference sequence). The CDR3 is 15 residues long. V gave up 5 bases and J gave up 4 bases, with 14 bases separating them. CDR3 coding DNA: TGTGCCAGCAGTCCCCTCACACGGGTCACCGGGGAGCTGTTTTTT. It is translated as CASSPLTRVTGELFF.

This clone has only one observation. The chain combines TRBV9 with TRBJ1-4; D not certain. V shed 3 bases and J shed 7 bases, with 13 bases lying between them. From germline, CDR1 is SGDLS and CDR2 YYNGEE. There are 14 residues in the CDR3. The CDR3 region has the DNA TGTGCCAGCAGCGCCGGACCGGCAGGTGAAAAACTGTTTTTT. This encodes CASSAGPAGEKLFF.

V usage is TRBV10-3 and J usage is TRBJ1-1; the match to TRBD1 covers 7 bases. Per the germline V gene, CDR1 is ENHRY and CDR2 is SYGVKD. The CDR3 runs to 15 residues. Trimming cost V 6 bases and J 3 bases; bases outside gene matches: 10. The CDR3 protein is CAIRPITGVHTEAFF. DNA of the CDR3: TGTGCCATCAGACCGATCACAGGGGTTCACACTGAAGCTTTCTTT.

This chain links TRBV4-3 with TRBJ2-2, with unresolved D. The CDR3 is made up of 15 amino acids. V gave up 0 bases and J gave up 4 bases, with 9 bases separating them. The V gene's germline CDR1 is LGHNA and CDR2 YSLEER. CDR3 DNA: TGCGCCAGCAGCCAAGAAAAGGCTAGCACCGGGGAGCTGTTTTTT. Translation: CASSQEKASTGELFF.

V usage is TRBV12-2 and J usage is TRBJ2-7; whether TRBD2, the table's D call, matches the DNA was not checked. TRBV12-2 is marked as a pseudogene. CDR3 length: 15 residues. The CDR3 loop is CASRDAGTSGNEQYF. CDR3 nucleotides: TGTGCAAGTCGCGACGCCGGGACTAGCGGGAACGAGCAGTACTTC.

V and J are TRBV5-1 and TRBJ2-2; D unclear. The CDR3 runs to 14 residues. CDR1 and CDR2 (germline): SGHRS, YFSETQ. The V and J ends lost 4 bases and 0 bases respectively, with 7 bases between them. This CDR3 is CASSPTPNTGELFF. For the CDR3, the DNA is TGCGCCAGCAGCCCGACCCCGAACACCGGGGAGCTGTTTTTT.

The chain has TRBV7-9 and TRBJ1-1; maybe TRBD1 (5 bases). With 5 bases removed from V and 1 base from J, the gap between germline ends came to 11 bases. In germline, CDR1 is SEHNR, CDR2 FQNEAQ (reference sequence). The CDR3 contains 14 residues. Here the CDR3 DNA reads TGTGCCAGCAGCACCCATCAGGGGAACACTGAAGCTTTCTTT. It is translated as CASSTHQGNTEAFF.

This chain links TRBV28 with TRBJ2-7; D is unclear. This CDR3 spans 13 amino acids. V was trimmed by 2 bases and J by 6 bases, leaving 11 bases between them. From germline, CDR1 is MDHEN and CDR2 SYDVKM. CDR3 loop: CASSLPRRFEQYF. The CDR3 DNA reads TGTGCCAGCAGTTTACCCCGCAGGTTCGAGCAGTACTTC.

The chain links TRBV28 to TRBJ2-2; 9 nucleotides align to TRBD2. Germline V lookup: CDR1 MDHEN, CDR2 SYDVKM. The CDR3 is made up of 18 amino acids. J lost 6 bases, V lost 6 bases, and 17 bases had no gene match. The CDR3 protein is CASRSQVVAGGPSGELFF. The CDR3 bases are TGTGCCAGCAGAAGCCAAGTTGTGGCGGGAGGGCCCTCCGGGGAGCTGTTTTTT.

The V and J genes are TRBV5-4 and TRBJ2-2, with TRBD1 matching over 9 bases. The CDR3 sequence is 18 residues long. V was pared by 6 bases and J by 5 bases, with 17 bases of the junction left unmatched. Germline V gene lookup returns CDR1 SGHNT and CDR2 YYREEE (reference sequence). Here the CDR3 reads CASTGSIADRGVTGELFF. Written as DNA, the CDR3 is TGTGCCAGCACCGGAAGCATCGCCGACAGGGGGGTTACCGGGGAGCTGTTTTTT.

The genes are TRBV19 and TRBJ2-1; D is possibly TRBD1 or TRBD2 (7 bases each). CDR1 and CDR2 (germline): LNHDA, SQIVND (reference sequence). The CDR3 covers 15 residues. V was shortened by 7 bases and J by 3 bases, with 16 bases between the two germline ends. CDR3 sequence (DNA): TGTGCCAGTACCAGGGGGGGGACTCACTACAATGAGCAGTTCTTC. Translation: CASTRGGTHYNEQFF.

In this sample, this clone turned up once. This sample also contains other DNA sequences that code for the same CDR3. The DNA for the CDR3 is TGTGCCAGCAGCCTAGGGGGCAACACTGAAGCTTTCTTT. Amino acids: CASSLGGNTEAFF. This chain joins TRBV11-3 and TRBJ1-1; 7 nucleotides line up with TRBD1. CDR1 is SGHNT, CDR2 YENEEA, per germline. The V and J ends lost 5 bases and 2 bases, in that order; junction bases with no gene match: 2. The CDR3 runs 13 residues. The full variable domain, completed using reference TRBV11-3 and TRBJ1-1, is EAGVVQSPRYKIIEKKQPVAFWCNPISGHNTLYWYLQNLGQGPELLIRYENEEAVDDSQLPKDRFSAERLKGVDSTLKIQPAELGDSAVYLCASSLGGNTEAFFGQGTRLTVV.

V is TRBV18 and J is TRBJ2-1, with a weak D call TRBD2 (6 bases). CDR3 length: 15 amino acids. Trimming took off 1 base at V and 4 bases at J, with 11 bases between the two ends. Germline loops: CDR1 KGHSH, CDR2 LQKENI. The CDR3, as DNA: TGTGCCAGCTCACCACAGGGGAGCGGGTACAATGAGCAGTTCTTC. The encoded protein is CASSPQGSGYNEQFF.

V and J are TRBV5-4 and TRBJ1-2; 8 bases fit TRBD1. The germline V gene has CDR1 SGHNT and CDR2 YYREEE (reference sequence). V lost 4 bases to trimming and J lost 8 bases; unmatched junction nucleotides: 10. The CDR3 covers 14 residues. The CDR3 DNA reads as TGTGCCAGCAGCGGAGGACAGGGTCTGAGGGGCTACACCTTC. It codes for CASSGGQGLRGYTF.

This chain joins TRBV5-5 and TRBJ2-7; perhaps TRBD1 as D (5 bases). Germline V gene lookup returns CDR1 SGHKS and CDR2 YYEKEE (reference sequence). The CDR3 runs 17 residues. Trimming left V 0 bases short and J 2 bases short, with 18 bases between. In DNA form, the CDR3 reads TGTGCCAGCAGCTTGGTTCAAGGGCAGGGATCCACCTACGAGCAGTACTTC. Translated: CASSLVQGQGSTYEQYF. Combining the CDR3 with reference TRBV5-5 and TRBJ2-7 gives the whole variable domain DAGVTQSPTHLIKTRGQQVTLRCSPISGHKSVSWYQQVLGQGPQFIFQYYEKEERGRGNFPDRFSARQFPNYSSELNVNALLLGDSALYLCASSLVQGQGSTYEQYFGPGTRLTVT.

The J gene is TRBJ2-3, the V gene TRBV5-4; TRBD2 might be the D (6 bases). Germline assignment: CDR1 SGHNT and CDR2 YYREEE (reference sequence). This CDR3 is 13 amino acids long. CDR3 loop: CGVKSRGTDTQYF. DNA for the CDR3: TGTGGCGTCAAGTCTCGGGGGACAGATACGCAGTATTTT.

J is TRBJ2-7 and V is TRBV27, with 7 bases aligning to TRBD2. The CDR3 has 14 amino acids. V was pared by 5 bases and J by 5 bases, with 9 bases of the junction left unmatched. Germline V gives CDR1 MNHEY, CDR2 SMNVEV (reference sequence). Written as DNA, the CDR3 is TGTGCCAGCAGTCTCCTATGGACTAGTAACGAGCAGTACTTC. Translated: CASSLLWTSNEQYF.

V is TRBV18 and J is TRBJ1-1, with no clear D. In germline, CDR1 is KGHSH, CDR2 LQKENI. V was cut by 4 bases and J by 0 bases, with 12 bases left in between. This CDR3 spans 15 amino acids. The CDR3 reads CASSLASSMNTEAFF. The CDR3 nucleotides read TGTGCCAGCTCACTTGCCTCCTCCATGAACACTGAAGCTTTCTTT.

The V gene is TRBV5-4, the J gene TRBJ1-1; no clear D. The V gene lost 0 bases and the J gene lost 4 bases, with 13 bases spanning the gap. From germline, CDR1 is SGHNT and CDR2 YYREEE (reference sequence). CDR3 length equals 15 residues. The CDR3 region has the DNA TGTGCCAGCAGCTTGGCCGGTCAAGAGGGCACTGAAGCTTTCTTT. Encoded protein: CASSLAGQEGTEAFF. Filled out from reference TRBV5-4 and TRBJ1-1, the complete variable domain reads ETGVTQSPTHLIKTRGQQVTLRCSSQSGHNTVSWYQQALGQGPQFIFQYYREEENGRGNFPPRFSGLQFPNYSSELNVNALELDDSALYLCASSLAGQEGTEAFFGQGTRLTVV.

The chain carries TRBV10-3 and TRBJ1-5; 7 bases agree with TRBD1. CDR3 length: 13 amino acids. J lost 7 bases, V lost 10 bases, and 10 bases had no gene match. Germline V gene data show CDR1 as ENHRY and CDR2 as SYGVKD. CDR3 sequence (DNA): TGTGCCACCACCGGGACAGTGGGCCAGCCCCAGCATTTT. Its protein product is CATTGTVGQPQHF.

In this sample, this clone turned up once. The chain carries TRBV7-9 and TRBJ2-3, with D unresolved. V was clipped by 4 bases and J by 6 bases, with 11 bases between them. Germline V CDR1 and CDR2: SEHNR, FQNEAQ (reference sequence). CDR3 length equals 13 residues. This CDR3 reads CASSSPDFDTQYF. The CDR3 DNA follows: TGTGCCAGCAGCTCCCCCGACTTTGATACGCAGTATTTT.

The chain is built from TRBV5-1 and TRBJ2-3; D ambiguous. Trimming stripped 0 bases from V and 2 bases from J, with 10 bases between. This CDR3 is built from 15 residues. Germline V lookup: CDR1 SGHRS, CDR2 YFSETQ. The CDR3: CASSLEGRITDTQYF. CDR3 DNA sequence: TGCGCCAGCAGCTTGGAAGGACGGATCACAGATACGCAGTATTTT. Complete variable domain (other parts from reference TRBV5-1 and TRBJ2-3): KAGVTQTPRYLIKTRGQQVTLSCSPISGHRSVSWYQQTPGQGLQFLFEYFSETQRNKGNFPGRFSGRQFSNSRSEMNVSTLELGDSALYLCASSLEGRITDTQYFGPGTRLTVL.

The V gene is TRBV9, the J gene TRBJ2-7, with D possibly matching TRBD1 (6 bases). The V end lost 3 bases, the J end lost 3 bases, and 19 bases lay between the germline ends. Germline CDR1 is SGDLS and CDR2 is YYNGEE. CDR3 length: 16 residues. The CDR3 bases are TGTGCCAGCAGCGAGGCGCCGGGACACTCTTTCTACGAGCAGTACTTC. As protein: CASSEAPGHSFYEQYF.

The V and J genes are TRBV6-5 and TRBJ1-3; D unclear. CDR3 size: 16 residues. The V end was cut by 0 bases, the J end by 1 base, with 10 bases between. The germline V gene has CDR1 MNHEY and CDR2 SVGAGI. In DNA, the CDR3 is TGTGCCAGCAGTTACTCTAGGCCAGATTCTGGAAACACCATATATTTT. The encoded protein is CASSYSRPDSGNTIYF.

V usage is TRBV5-4 and J usage is TRBJ2-7, with 10 positions matching TRBD1. CDR3 length equals 18 residues. With V trimmed by 4 bases and J by 1 base, 14 bases remained unmatched. Germline CDR1 is SGHNT and CDR2 is YYREEE (reference sequence). The CDR3 DNA is TGTGCCAGCAGCCCCGGACAGGGGGAAGAGGCTGGGTCCTACGAGCAGTACTTC. This translates into CASSPGQGEEAGSYEQYF.

This clone was observed once. The genes are TRBV5-1 and TRBJ2-1, with 11 nucleotides matching TRBD2. Germline V gene sequence: CDR1 SGHRS, CDR2 YFSETQ. V was clipped by 5 bases and J by 6 bases; unmatched bases: 4. This CDR3 spans 14 amino acids. CDR3 coding DNA: TGCGCCAGCAGTCTAGCGGGAGGTCCCAATGAGCAGTTCTTC. Residues: CASSLAGGPNEQFF.

The chain is built from TRBV30 and TRBJ1-1; a weak D match, TRBD1 (5 bases). Germline CDR1 is GTSNPN and CDR2 is SVGIG (reference sequence). The CDR3 sequence is 11 residues long. V lost 2 bases, J lost 11 bases, and 12 bases lay in between. The CDR3 DNA is TGTGCCTGGAGTATGGGGGTAAAGGCTTTCTTT. It is translated as CAWSMGVKAFF.

This sequence joins TRBV18 and TRBJ1-2; 7 positions agree with TRBD1. CDR3 length equals 15 residues. With 1 base clipped from V and 3 bases from J, the junction kept 5 bases outside the gene matches. CDR1 is KGHSH, CDR2 LQKENI, per germline. CDR3 coding DNA: TGTGCCAGCTCACCACGGCAGGGGGTATACTATGGCTACACCTTC. Amino acid sequence: CASSPRQGVYYGYTF. Full variable domain (outside the CDR3, taken from reference TRBV18 and TRBJ1-2): NAGVMQNPRHLVRRRGQEARLRCSPMKGHSHVYWYRQLPEEGLKFMVYLQKENIIDESGMPKERFSAEFPKEGPSILRIQQVVRGDSAAYFCASSPRQGVYYGYTFGSGTRLTVV.